Given below is one T cell receptor (beta chain) in context. TCRdb processed the RT-PCR reads anew with MiXCR; each CDR3 protein has one entry. The sample includes fewer than 200,000 distinct CDR3 sequences, approximately 30% of them seen just once. The data are from a study of patients and donors after allogeneic stem cell transplantation. Germline CDR1 reads LGHNA; CDR2 reads YSLEER. The CDR3 is 15 amino acids. Deletions cut 1 base from V and 0 bases from J, with 7 bases between. Source material: blood, either unsorted or a sorted T cell fraction (not recorded which). This receptor was identified in a human donor who was either an allogeneic HSCT recipient or a stem cell or donor lymphocyte infusion donor (not recorded which). It is not recorded whose cells these are; they may come from a transplant donor. The chain carries TRBV4-3 and TRBJ1-3, with D unresolved. The chain's CDR3 is CASSQVAFSGNTIYF. In DNA form, the CDR3 reads TGCGCCAGCAGCCAAGTTGCGTTCTCTGGAAACACCATATATTTT.